The source of this TCR beta chain is a study of T-cell reconstitution after alpha-beta-depleted transplantation in children. General observations from the study: Some patients showed high day-60 TCRbeta diversity, which derived from surviving recipient T cells and thymic progenitors. Reportedly, roughly two months post-transplant, alpha-beta T cells arose from several hundred expanded graft clones. T-cell numbers and diversity, one year after transplant, stemmed largely from T cells that were newly produced.

For this clonotype: Antigen specificity is unknown.

V was cut by 2 bases and J by 8 bases, with 10 bases left in between. There are 13 residues in the CDR3. The authors prepared the TCRbeta library with unique molecular identifiers. MiXCR, run by TCRdb on the PCR reads, gives a single entry per CDR3 protein. The sample records 100,000 or so distinct CDR3 sequences, 20% to 25% being singletons. This specimen consisted of PBMCs, obtained before TCRalphabeta/CD19-depleted stem cell transplant. J is TRBJ2-1 and V is TRBV12-3 or TRBV12-4; D gene unclear. The TCR sequence derives from a boy aged 2 to 10 with acute lymphoblastic leukemia, due to receive a stem cell transplant. Here the CDR3 reads CASSLSPLDEQFF. In DNA form, the CDR3 reads TGTGCCAGCAGTTTATCTCCTTTGGATGAGCAGTTCTTC.